Listed here are 9 T cell receptor beta chains from one sample, sequenced in a study of blood T cell repertoires in COVID-19. Data came from immunoSEQ multiplex PCR; TCRdb stores just in-frame clones and leaves some out. Here the sample spans 220,000 or so clones, around 86% being singletons. Material for sequencing was peripheral blood. The receptor set was obtained from a woman older than 75 with COVID-19, enrolled during active disease.

This chain links TRBV7-2 with TRBJ2-5; 13 nucleotides align to TRBD2. The CDR3 contains 16 residues. Germline V CDR1 and CDR2: SGHTA, FQGNSA. V was pared by 5 bases and J by 1 base, with 4 bases of the junction left unmatched. The DNA of the CDR3 is TGTGCCAGCAGCACGGGACTAGCGGGACCCCAAGAGACCCAGTACTTC. It is translated as CASSTGLAGPQETQYF. The complete variable domain, with remaining parts taken from reference TRBV7-2 and TRBJ2-5, reads GAGVSQSPSNKVTEKGKDVELRCDPISGHTALYWYRQSLGQGLEFLIYFQGNSAPDKSGLPSDRFSAERTGGSVSTLTIQRTQQEDSAVYLCASSTGLAGPQETQYFGPGTRLLVL.

The chain recombines TRBV5-8 with TRBJ1-5, with unresolved D. The CDR3 is 14 residues long. Germline values: CDR1 SGHTS, CDR2 YDEGEE. Deletions cut 2 bases from V and 2 bases from J, with 8 bases between. The CDR3 is CASSFWAGNQPQHF. The CDR3 DNA is TGTGCCAGCAGCTTCTGGGCAGGCAATCAGCCCCAGCATTTT.

This clone has only one observation. The J gene is TRBJ1-2, the V gene TRBV3-1 (or the pseudogene TRBV3-2); TRBD1 might be the D (5 bases). Germline V gene sequence: CDR1 LGHDT, CDR2 YNNKEL (reference sequence). The CDR3 runs 12 residues. The V end lost 3 bases, the J end lost 8 bases, and 10 bases lay between the germline ends. The CDR3 sequence: CASSHGQAGYTF. CDR3 sequence (DNA): TGTGCCAGCAGCCATGGACAAGCCGGCTACACCTTC.

In nucleotides, the CDR3 is TGTGCCAGCAGCTTAGGGGCGGGAGGACGGGCAACCGGGGAGCTGTTTTTT. Amino acids: CASSLGAGGRATGELFF. This chain uses TRBV11-2 with TRBJ2-2; TRBD2 agrees at 8 bases. Trimming removed 1 base from V and 5 bases from J; junction bases left unmatched: 9. CDR1 SGHAT and CDR2 FQNNGV come from the germline V gene. The CDR3 is 17 residues long.

V and J are TRBV7-2 and TRBJ1-5; D is unclear. The CDR3 loop spans 13 amino acids. Germline-derived CDR1 and CDR2 are SGHTA and FQGNSA. Trimming removed 0 bases from V and 6 bases from J, with 6 bases in between. This CDR3 reads CASSLASIQPQHF. CDR3 DNA sequence: TGTGCCAGCAGCTTAGCGAGTATTCAGCCCCAGCATTTT.

J is TRBJ2-3 and V is TRBV29-1; TRBD2 agrees at 13 bases. Per germline, CDR1 SQVTM and CDR2 ANQGSEA. V gave up 7 bases and J gave up 3 bases; unmatched junction bases: 1. The CDR3 contains 13 residues. The CDR3 region has the DNA TGCAGCGGGACTAGCGGGAGTACAGATACGCAGTATTTT. Amino acids: CSGTSGSTDTQYF.

On this clone: The same CDR3 arises from other DNA sequences in this sample as well. The chain combines TRBV5-1 with TRBJ1-5, with a weak D call TRBD1 (5 bases). V was trimmed by 4 bases and J by 2 bases, leaving 13 bases between them. The CDR3 has 15 amino acids. Per germline, CDR1 SGHRS and CDR2 YFSETQ. DNA of the CDR3: TGCGCCAGCAGCCCCACGGGGGAGGGCAATCAGCCCCAGCATTTT. Translating it yields CASSPTGEGNQPQHF.

The V and J genes are TRBV7-9 and TRBJ2-5; TRBD2 matches at 11 bases. From germline, CDR1 is SEHNR and CDR2 FQNEAQ (reference sequence). V gave up 5 bases and J gave up 0 bases; unmatched junction bases: 5. The CDR3 has 16 residues. The DNA for the CDR3 is TGTGCCAGCAGCCCGTTGGGACTAGCGGACCAAGAGACCCAGTACTTC. Its protein is CASSPLGLADQETQYF. Together with reference TRBV7-9 and TRBJ2-5, the CDR3 gives the full variable domain: DTGVSQNPRHKITKRGQNVTFRCDPISEHNRLYWYRQTLGQGPEFLTYFQNEAQLEKSRLLSDRFSAERPKGSFSTLEIQRTEQGDSAMYLCASSPLGLADQETQYFGPGTRLLVL.

This chain joins TRBV5-1 and TRBJ1-5, with D maybe TRBD1 (6 bases). Trimming removed 0 bases at V and 6 bases at J, with 13 bases between. The length of the CDR3 is 15 residues. CDR1 is SGHRS and CDR2 is YFSETQ in the germline V gene. CDR3 nucleotide sequence: TGCGCCAGCAGCTTGGATCCAGGGGCGACTCAGCCCCAGCATTTT. It specifies CASSLDPGATQPQHF.